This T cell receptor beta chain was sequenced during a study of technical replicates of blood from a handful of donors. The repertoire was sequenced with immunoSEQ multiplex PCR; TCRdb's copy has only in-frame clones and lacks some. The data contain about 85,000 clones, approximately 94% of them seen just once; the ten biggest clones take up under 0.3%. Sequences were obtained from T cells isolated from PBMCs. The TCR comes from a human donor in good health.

CDR3 in DNA: TGTGCCAGCAGTGAACTTAAGACAGTGGCTGAAAAACTGTTTTTT. Amino acids: CASSELKTVAEKLFF. This chain connects TRBV6-1 to TRBJ1-4, with a weak D call TRBD1 (5 bases). CDR1 is MNHNS and CDR2 is SASEGT in the germline V gene. CDR3 size: 15 residues. V was shortened by 2 bases and J by 7 bases, with 14 bases between the two germline ends.